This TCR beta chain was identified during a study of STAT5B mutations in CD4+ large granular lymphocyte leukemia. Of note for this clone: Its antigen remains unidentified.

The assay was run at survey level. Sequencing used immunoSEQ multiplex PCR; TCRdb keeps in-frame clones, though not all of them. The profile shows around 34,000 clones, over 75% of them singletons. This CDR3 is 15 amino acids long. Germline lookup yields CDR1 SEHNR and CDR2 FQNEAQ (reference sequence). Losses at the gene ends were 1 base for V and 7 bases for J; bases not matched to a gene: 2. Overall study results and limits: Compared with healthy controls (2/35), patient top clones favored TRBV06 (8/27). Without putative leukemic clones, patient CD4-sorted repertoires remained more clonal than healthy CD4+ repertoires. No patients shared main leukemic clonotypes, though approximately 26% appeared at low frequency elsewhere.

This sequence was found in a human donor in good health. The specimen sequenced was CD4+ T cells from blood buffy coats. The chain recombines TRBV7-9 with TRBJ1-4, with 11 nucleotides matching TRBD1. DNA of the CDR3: TGTGCCAGCAGCTTAGGGACAGGGGGCTTTGAAAAACTGTTTTTT. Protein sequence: CASSLGTGGFEKLFF.